This TCR beta chain emerged from a study of cytomegalovirus exposure and HLA in healthy donors. General study points: Reportedly, cytomegalovirus status was diagnosed with high sensitivity and specificity.

Healthy bone marrow donors formed the donor group. In the case of this clone: Its antigen is as yet unknown.

CDR3 length: 14 amino acids. V was pared by 6 bases and J by 0 bases, with 1 base of the junction left unmatched. The V gene's germline CDR1 is MDHEN and CDR2 SYDVKM. PCR employed 60 Vbeta and 13 Jbeta primers. Only in-frame clones appear in the TCRdb table, and some are missing; sequencing was by immunoSEQ multiplex PCR. The table lists 200,000 to 250,000 clones, 76% of them singletons. Sample: PBMCs. The chain couples TRBV28 to TRBJ2-2, with 7 bases fitting TRBD1. The sequence was collected from a man younger than 30 in good health and CMV-seronegative. CDR3 in DNA: TGTGCCAGCAGCAGGGGGACGAACACCGGGGAGCTGTTTTTT. It is translated as CASSRGTNTGELFF.